This TCR beta chain originates from a study of blood T cell repertoires in COVID-19 (TCRdb year 2020). Regarding the complete study: Samples from collaborators originated in the United States, Italy and Spain and spanned both the acute and convalescent phases of COVID-19. Where available, HLA class I and class II types were taken from metadata supplied by the sample provider and were not determined by assay-based typing. The material from the prospective study consisted of cDNA or gDNA derived from T cells, B-cell-depleted T cells, or PBMCs. Subjects who had been exposed to COVID-19, were actively infected with it, or had recovered from it provided the deeply sampled blood TCRbeta repertoires that made up the dataset. The repertoires were released in a freely available public database meant as a resource for research on the immune response to SARS-CoV-2. Samples were obtained from the ongoing ImmuneRACE study (first 160 participants) and from 1,254 subjects provided by 6 global collaborators. Sample metadata almost always included a de-identified subject ID, COVID-19 status, age in years and sex. Study-wide conclusions, independent of this receptor: The quantity of clinical and demographic metadata differed by source and by participant and was supplied without curation.

Each collaborating institution followed its own protocols to collect whole blood in K2EDTA tubes. For TCRbeta analysis, collaborator samples were shipped as frozen whole blood, as isolated PBMCs, or as DNA extracted from either sample type. The immunoSEQ Assay, a bias-controlled multiplex PCR, was used to amplify TCRbeta CDR3 regions from genomic DNA. The published analysis was carried out like this. The number of nucleated cells in each sample was estimated from the amplification of reference gene primers within the assay. To quantify the absolute abundance of each unique TCRbeta CDR3 rearrangement, sequence reads were collapsed and filtered. For each sample, productive Simpson clonality was calculated by taking the square root of Simpson's diversity index across productive rearrangements. The source is immuneACCESS, and TCRdb retained only in-frame sequences with V and J called. Part of the clones is not carried over; for the studies checked, unresolved V genes explain less than half of this, and the remainder is unexplained. For V, J and clone size, that table is used; D and trimming come from the DNA. The sample table lists about 210,000 clones, around 83% of them with a count of one. Jointly, the top ten make up 2.5% to 3.5% of the sample.

In the germline V gene, CDR1 corresponds to SGDLS and CDR2 to YYNGEE. Trimming takes 2 bases off V and 3 bases off J; junction bases not matched to a gene: 2. Measured from the cysteine to the phenylalanine, the CDR3 is 15 residues long. Only CDR3 DNA is held: 45 bases, read in frame from base 1. Regarding this clone: Its cognate antigen has yet to be identified. No much larger clone exists at a distance of one base, and base qualities are not known.

Sequences were obtained from peripheral blood. The V and J segments used are TRBV9 and TRBJ2-2; 9 nucleotides in the junction match TRBD2. The source is a man aged 50-59 years with active or convalescent COVID-19. At the DNA level, the sequence is TGTGCCAGCAGCGTGAGCGGGGGGCACACCGGGGAGCTGTTTTTT. It is translated as CASSVSGGHTGELFF.